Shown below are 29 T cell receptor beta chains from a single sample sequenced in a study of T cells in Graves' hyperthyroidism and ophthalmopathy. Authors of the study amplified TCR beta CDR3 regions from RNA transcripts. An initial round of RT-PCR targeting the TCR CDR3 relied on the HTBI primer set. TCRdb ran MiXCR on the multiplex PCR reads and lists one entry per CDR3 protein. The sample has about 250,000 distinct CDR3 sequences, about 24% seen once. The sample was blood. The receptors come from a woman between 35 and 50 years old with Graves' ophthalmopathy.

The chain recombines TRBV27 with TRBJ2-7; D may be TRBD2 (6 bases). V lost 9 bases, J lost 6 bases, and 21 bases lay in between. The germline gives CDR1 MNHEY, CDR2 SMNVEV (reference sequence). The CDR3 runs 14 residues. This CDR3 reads CASREASGASEQYF. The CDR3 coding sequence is TGTGCCAGTAGGGAGGCGTCTGGAGCATCCGAGCAGTACTTC.

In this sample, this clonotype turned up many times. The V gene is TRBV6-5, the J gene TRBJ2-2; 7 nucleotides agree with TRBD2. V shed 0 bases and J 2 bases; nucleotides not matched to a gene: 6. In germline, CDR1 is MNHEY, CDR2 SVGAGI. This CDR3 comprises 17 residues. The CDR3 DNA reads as TGTGCCAGCAGTTACTCGTCCGGCGGGAGCAACACCGGGGAGCTGTTTTTT. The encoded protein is CASSYSSGGSNTGELFF.

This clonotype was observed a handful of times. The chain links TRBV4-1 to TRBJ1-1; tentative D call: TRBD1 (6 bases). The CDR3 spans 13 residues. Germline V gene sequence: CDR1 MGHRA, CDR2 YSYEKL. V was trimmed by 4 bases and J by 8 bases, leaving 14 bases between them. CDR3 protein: CASSLGGEGEAFF. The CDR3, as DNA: TGCGCCAGCAGCCTAGGGGGTGAGGGAGAAGCTTTCTTT.

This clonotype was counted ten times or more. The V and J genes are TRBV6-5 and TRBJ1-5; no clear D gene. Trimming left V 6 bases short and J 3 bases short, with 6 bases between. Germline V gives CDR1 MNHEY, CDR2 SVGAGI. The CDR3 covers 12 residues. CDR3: CASSSPNQPQHF. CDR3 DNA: TGTGCCAGCAGCTCTCCCAATCAGCCCCAGCATTTT.

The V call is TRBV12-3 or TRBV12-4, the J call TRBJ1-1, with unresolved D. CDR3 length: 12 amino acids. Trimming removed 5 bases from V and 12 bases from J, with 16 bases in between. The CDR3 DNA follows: TGTGCCAGCAGTCGACTCGGGAGGGAACCTTTCTTT. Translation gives CASSRLGREPFF.

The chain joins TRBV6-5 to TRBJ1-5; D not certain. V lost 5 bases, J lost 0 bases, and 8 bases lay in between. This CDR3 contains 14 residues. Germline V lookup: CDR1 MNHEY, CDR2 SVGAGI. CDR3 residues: CASSNRNSNQPQHF. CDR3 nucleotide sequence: TGTGCCAGCAGTAACAGAAATAGCAATCAGCCCCAGCATTTT.

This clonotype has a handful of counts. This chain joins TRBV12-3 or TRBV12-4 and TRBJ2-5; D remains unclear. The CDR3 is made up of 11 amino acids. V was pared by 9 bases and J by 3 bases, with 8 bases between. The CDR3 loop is CASRREETQYF. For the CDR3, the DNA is TGTGCCAGTCGGCGAGAAGAGACCCAGTACTTC.

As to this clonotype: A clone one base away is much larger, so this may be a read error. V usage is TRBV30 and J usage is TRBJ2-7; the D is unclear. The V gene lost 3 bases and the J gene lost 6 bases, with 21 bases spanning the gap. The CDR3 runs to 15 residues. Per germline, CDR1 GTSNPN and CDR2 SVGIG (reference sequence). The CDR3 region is CAWRGTVTFPCEQYF. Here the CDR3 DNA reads TGTGCCTGGAGGGGTACCGTGACGTTTCCCTGCGAGCAGTACTTC.

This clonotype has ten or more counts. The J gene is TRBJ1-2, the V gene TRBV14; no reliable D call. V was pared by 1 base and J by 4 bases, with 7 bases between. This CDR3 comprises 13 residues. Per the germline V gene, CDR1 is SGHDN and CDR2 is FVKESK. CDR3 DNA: TGTGCCAGCAGCCAAGTCCCGATCTATGGCTACACCTTC. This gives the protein CASSQVPIYGYTF.

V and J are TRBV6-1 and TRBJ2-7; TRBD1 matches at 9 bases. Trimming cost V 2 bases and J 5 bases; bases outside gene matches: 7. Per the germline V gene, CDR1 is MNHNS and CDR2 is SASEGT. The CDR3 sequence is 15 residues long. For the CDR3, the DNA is TGTGCCAGCAGTGAATCTCGGGACAGGGCCCACGAGCAGTACTTC. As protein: CASSESRDRAHEQYF.

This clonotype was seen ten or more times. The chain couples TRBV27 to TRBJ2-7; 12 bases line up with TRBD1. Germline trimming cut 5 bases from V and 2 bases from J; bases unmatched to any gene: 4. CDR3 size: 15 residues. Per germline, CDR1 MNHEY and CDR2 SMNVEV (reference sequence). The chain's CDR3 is CASSIGTGGPYEQYF. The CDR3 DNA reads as TGTGCCAGCAGTATCGGGACAGGGGGCCCCTACGAGCAGTACTTC.

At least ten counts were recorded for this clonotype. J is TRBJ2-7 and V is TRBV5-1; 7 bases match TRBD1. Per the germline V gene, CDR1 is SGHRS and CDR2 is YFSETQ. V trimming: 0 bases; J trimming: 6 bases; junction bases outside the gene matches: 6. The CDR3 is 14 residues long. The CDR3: CASSLEGASAEQYF. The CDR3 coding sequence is TGCGCCAGCAGCTTGGAGGGGGCGTCCGCCGAGCAGTACTTC.

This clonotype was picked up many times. The CDR3 DNA follows: TGTGCCAGCAGCGCCCGACAGGGCTGGATCACTGAAGCTTTCTTT. It is translated as CASSARQGWITEAFF. This sequence joins TRBV6-5 and TRBJ1-1, with 7 nucleotides matching TRBD1. The CDR3 is 15 residues long. Per germline, CDR1 MNHEY and CDR2 SVGAGI. Trimming at V came to 6 bases and at J to 4 bases, leaving 11 bases not matched to a gene.

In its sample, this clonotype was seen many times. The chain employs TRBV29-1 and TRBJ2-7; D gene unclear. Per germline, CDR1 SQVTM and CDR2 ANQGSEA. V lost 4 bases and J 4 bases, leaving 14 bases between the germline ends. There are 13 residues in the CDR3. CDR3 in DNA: TGCAGCGTTGGGTCTCGAACCGGTTACGAGCAGTACTTC. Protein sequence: CSVGSRTGYEQYF.

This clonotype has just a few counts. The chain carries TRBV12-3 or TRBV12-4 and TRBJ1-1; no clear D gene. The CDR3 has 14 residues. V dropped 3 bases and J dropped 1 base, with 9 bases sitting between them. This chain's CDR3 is CASSFRRRNTEAFF. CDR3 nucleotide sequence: TGTGCCAGCAGTTTTCGTAGGAGGAACACTGAAGCTTTCTTT.

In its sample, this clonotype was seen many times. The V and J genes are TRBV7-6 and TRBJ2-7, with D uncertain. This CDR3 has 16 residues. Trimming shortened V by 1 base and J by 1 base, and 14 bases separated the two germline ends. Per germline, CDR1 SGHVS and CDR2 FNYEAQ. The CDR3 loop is CASSLDSSASSYEQYF. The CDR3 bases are TGTGCCAGCAGCTTAGATTCTTCGGCTAGTTCCTACGAGCAGTACTTC.

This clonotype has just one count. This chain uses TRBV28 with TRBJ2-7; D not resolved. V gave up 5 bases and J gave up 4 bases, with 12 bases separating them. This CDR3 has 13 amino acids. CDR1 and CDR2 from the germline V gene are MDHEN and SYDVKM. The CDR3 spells CASSVRHRYEQYF. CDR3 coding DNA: TGTGCCAGCAGTGTGAGACACCGGTACGAGCAGTACTTC.

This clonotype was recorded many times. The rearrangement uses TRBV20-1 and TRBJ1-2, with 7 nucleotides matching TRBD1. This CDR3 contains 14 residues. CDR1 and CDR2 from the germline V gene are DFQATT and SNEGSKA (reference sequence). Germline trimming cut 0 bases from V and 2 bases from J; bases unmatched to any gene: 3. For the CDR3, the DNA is TGCAGTGCTAGAGATCCGGACAGGAACTATGGCTACACCTTC. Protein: CSARDPDRNYGYTF.

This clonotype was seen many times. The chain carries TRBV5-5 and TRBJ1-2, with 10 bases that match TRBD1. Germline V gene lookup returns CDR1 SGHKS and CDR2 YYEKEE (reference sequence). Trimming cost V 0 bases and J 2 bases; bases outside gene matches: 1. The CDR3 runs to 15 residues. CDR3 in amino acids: CASSLEGQGNYGYTF. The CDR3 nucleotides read TGTGCCAGCAGCTTGGAGGGACAGGGGAACTATGGCTACACCTTC.

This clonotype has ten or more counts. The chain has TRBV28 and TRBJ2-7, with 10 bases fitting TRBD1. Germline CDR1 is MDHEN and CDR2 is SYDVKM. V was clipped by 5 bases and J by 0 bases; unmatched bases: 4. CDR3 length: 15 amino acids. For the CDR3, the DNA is TGTGCCAGCAGTGGGGGACAGGGGAGCTCCTACGAGCAGTACTTC. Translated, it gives CASSGGQGSSYEQYF. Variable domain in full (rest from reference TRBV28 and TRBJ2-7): DVKVTQSSRYLVKRTGEKVFLECVQDMDHENMFWYRQDPGLGLRLIYFSYDVKMKEKGDIPEGYSVSREKKERFSLILESASTNQTSMYLCASSGGQGSSYEQYFGPGTRLTVT.

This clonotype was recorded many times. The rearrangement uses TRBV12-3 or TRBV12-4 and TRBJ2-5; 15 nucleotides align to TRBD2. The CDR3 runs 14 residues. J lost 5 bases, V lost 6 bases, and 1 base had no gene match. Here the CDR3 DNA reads TGTGCCAGCAGCGGACTAGCGGGAGGGGAGACCCAGTACTTC. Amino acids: CASSGLAGGETQYF.

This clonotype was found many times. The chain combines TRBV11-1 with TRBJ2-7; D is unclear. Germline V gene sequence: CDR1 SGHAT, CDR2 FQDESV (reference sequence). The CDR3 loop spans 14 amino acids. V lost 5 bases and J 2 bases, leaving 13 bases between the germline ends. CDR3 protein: CASSPPRSPYEQYF. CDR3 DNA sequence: TGTGCCAGCAGCCCCCCCCGAAGCCCCTACGAGCAGTACTTC.

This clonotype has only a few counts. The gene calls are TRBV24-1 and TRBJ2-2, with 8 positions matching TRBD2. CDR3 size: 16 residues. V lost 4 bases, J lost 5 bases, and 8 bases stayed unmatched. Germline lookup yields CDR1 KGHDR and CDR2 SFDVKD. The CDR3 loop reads CATSETTSGLTGELFF. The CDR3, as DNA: TGTGCCACCAGTGAGACTACTAGCGGTTTGACCGGGGAGCTGTTTTTT.

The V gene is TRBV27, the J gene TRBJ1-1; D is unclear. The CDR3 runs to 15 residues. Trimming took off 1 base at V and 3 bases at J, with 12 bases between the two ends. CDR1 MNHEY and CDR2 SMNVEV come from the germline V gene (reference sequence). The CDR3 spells CASSLFPVGYTEAFF. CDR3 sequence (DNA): TGTGCCAGCAGTTTATTCCCGGTGGGGTACACTGAAGCTTTCTTT.

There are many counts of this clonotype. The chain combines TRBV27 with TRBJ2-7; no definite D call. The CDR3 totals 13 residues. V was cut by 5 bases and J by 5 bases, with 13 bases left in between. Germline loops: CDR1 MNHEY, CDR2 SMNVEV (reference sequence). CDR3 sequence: CASSPVPLHEQYF. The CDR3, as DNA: TGTGCCAGCAGTCCCGTTCCTCTCCACGAGCAGTACTTC.

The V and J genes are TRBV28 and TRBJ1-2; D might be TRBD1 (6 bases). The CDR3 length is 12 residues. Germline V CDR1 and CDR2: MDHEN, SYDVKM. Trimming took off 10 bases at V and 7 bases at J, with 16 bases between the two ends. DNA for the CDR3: TGTGCCACCTTGGCCGGGGGCTTTGGCTACACCTTC. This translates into CATLAGGFGYTF.

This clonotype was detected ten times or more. The CDR3 region has the DNA TGTGCCAGCAAGGTTTGGAACACTGAAGCTTTCTTT. Amino acids: CASKVWNTEAFF. The chain is built from TRBV28 and TRBJ1-1, with unresolved D. The CDR3 length is 12 residues. V was trimmed by 7 bases and J by 1 base, leaving 7 bases between them. The germline gives CDR1 MDHEN, CDR2 SYDVKM.

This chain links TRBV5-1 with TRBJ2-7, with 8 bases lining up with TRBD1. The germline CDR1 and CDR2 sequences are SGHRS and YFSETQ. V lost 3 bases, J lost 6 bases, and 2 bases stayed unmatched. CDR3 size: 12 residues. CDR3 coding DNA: TGCGCCAGCAGCTGGACAGGGAGCGAGCAGTACTTC. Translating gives CASSWTGSEQYF. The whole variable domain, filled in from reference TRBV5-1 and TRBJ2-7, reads KAGVTQTPRYLIKTRGQQVTLSCSPISGHRSVSWYQQTPGQGLQFLFEYFSETQRNKGNFPGRFSGRQFSNSRSEMNVSTLELGDSALYLCASSWTGSEQYFGPGTRLTVT.

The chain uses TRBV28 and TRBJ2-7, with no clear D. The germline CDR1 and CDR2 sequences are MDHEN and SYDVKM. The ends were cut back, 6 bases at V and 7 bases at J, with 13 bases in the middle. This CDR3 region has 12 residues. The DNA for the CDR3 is TGTGCCAGCAGCATGGCACTGTGGGAGCAGTACTTC. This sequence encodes CASSMALWEQYF.